Presented here are 19 T cell receptor beta chains from one specimen sequenced in a study of blood T cells in healthy people across ages. A J-beta primer mix and a sample-barcoded 5' primer were used in a second PCR of roughly 7 to 12 cycles. TCRdb re-derived calls from the 5' RACE reads in MiXCR, one entry per CDR3 protein. This table has some 1.4 million distinct CDR3 sequences, 42% appearing once. What was sequenced was blood. Every receptor here comes from a woman aged 18 to 35 in good health.

This chain uses TRBV7-2 with TRBJ2-7; 8 nucleotides match TRBD1. J lost 2 bases, V lost 5 bases, and 8 bases had no gene match. The germline gives CDR1 SGHTA, CDR2 FQGNSA. The CDR3 consists of 15 residues. The CDR3 DNA follows: TGTGCCAGCAGCCGATCACCGGGACAGGCCTACGAGCAGTACTTC. Amino acid sequence: CASSRSPGQAYEQYF.

The chain employs TRBV28 and TRBJ2-5; TRBD2 aligns across 9 bases. J lost 4 bases, V lost 5 bases, and 8 bases had no gene match. In germline, CDR1 is MDHEN, CDR2 SYDVKM. The CDR3 loop spans 15 amino acids. The CDR3 DNA sequence: TGTGCCAGCAGTCCCATAGCGGGAGAGGGAGAGACCCAGTACTTC. Its translation is CASSPIAGEGETQYF.

The genes are TRBV6-1 and TRBJ2-7; 12 nucleotides match TRBD1. This CDR3 contains 17 residues. Trimming took 5 bases from V and 7 from J; bases not matched to a gene: 15. Germline values: CDR1 MNHNS, CDR2 SASEGT. In DNA form, the CDR3 reads TGTGCCAGCAGTCAACGAGGGACAGGGGGCGCGAGATGGGAGCAGTACTTC. Translated: CASSQRGTGGARWEQYF.

This chain uses TRBV6-4 with TRBJ1-3; D unclear. This CDR3 is built from 10 residues. Looked up from germline, CDR1 is MRHNA and CDR2 is SNTAGT. Trimming stripped 7 bases from V and 5 bases from J, with 3 bases between. CDR3 coding DNA: TGTGCCAGCACAAGAAACACCATATATTTT. Amino acid sequence: CASTRNTIYF.

This clonotype was picked up a small number of times. This chain links TRBV18 with TRBJ1-2, with D perhaps TRBD1 (5 bases). In germline, CDR1 is KGHSH, CDR2 LQKENI. The length of the CDR3 is 18 residues. Trimming shortened V by 0 bases and J by 1 base, and 18 bases separated the two germline ends. This CDR3 is CASSPPFGHPWNNYGYTF. The CDR3 nucleotides read TGTGCCAGCTCACCACCGTTCGGACACCCTTGGAATAACTATGGCTACACCTTC. Looking up the rest from reference TRBV18 and TRBJ1-2 gives the full variable domain: NAGVMQNPRHLVRRRGQEARLRCSPMKGHSHVYWYRQLPEEGLKFMVYLQKENIIDESGMPKERFSAEFPKEGPSILRIQQVVRGDSAAYFCASSPPFGHPWNNYGYTFGSGTRLTVV.

This clonotype has more than one count but fewer than ten. V is TRBV6-6 and J is TRBJ2-1; 8 bases fit TRBD1. J lost 15 bases, V lost 6 bases, and 7 bases had no gene match. Germline CDR1 reads MNHNY; CDR2 reads SVGAGI (reference sequence). This CDR3 contains 11 residues. The CDR3 DNA reads as TGTGCCAGCAGCTTACAGGGGGGAGTGTTCTTC. Translation: CASSLQGGVFF.

About this clonotype itself: One end of the junction does not line up with germline, which may come from a read error. The gene calls are TRBV4-1 and TRBJ2-5; 14 bases align to TRBD2. CDR3 length: 18 amino acids. Germline values: CDR1 MGHRA, CDR2 YSYEKL. In nucleotides, the CDR3 is TGCGTCAGCAGCCCGACCGGACTAGCGGGAGGCCGGAGTGTGGCCCAGTACTTC. Residues: CVSSPTGLAGGRSVAQYF.

This clonotype was counted between two and nine times. The chain combines TRBV30 with TRBJ2-1; 11 nucleotides align to TRBD2. The CDR3 is 14 residues long. Germline V gives CDR1 GTSNPN, CDR2 SVGIG (reference sequence). J gave up 5 bases and V 4 bases, and 4 bases lay outside the gene matches. CDR3: CAWNLAGGNNEQFF. DNA for the CDR3: TGTGCCTGGAATCTAGCGGGGGGCAACAATGAGCAGTTCTTC.

The chain recombines TRBV20-1 with TRBJ1-1, with 12 bases identical to TRBD1. The J segment lost 6 bases and the V segment lost 5 bases, leaving 4 bases of the junction unmatched. The CDR3 totals 13 residues. In germline, CDR1 is DFQATT, CDR2 SNEGSKA (reference sequence). The CDR3 sequence is CSAPGQGAPEAFF. The CDR3 bases are TGCAGTGCTCCGGGACAGGGGGCCCCTGAAGCTTTCTTT.

On this clonotype: Mismatch with germline at one junction end may stem from a read error. This chain connects TRBV11-2 to TRBJ2-1, with 8 nucleotides matching TRBD2. Looked up from germline, CDR1 is SGHAT and CDR2 is FQNNGV. The CDR3 sequence is 16 residues long. The CDR3 region is CASSLDPGGAYSEQFF. For the CDR3, the DNA is TGTGCCAGCAGCTTAGATCCCGGGGGGGCTTACAGTGAGCAGTTCTTC.

CDR3 bases: TGTGCCAGCACCCCCATCAGGGGGGAGACCCAGTACTTC. Translated: CASTPIRGETQYF. V usage is TRBV27 and J usage is TRBJ2-7, with 7 bases that match TRBD1. The assigned J gene may be wrong: the sequence end matches TRBJ2-5 better. Germline loops: CDR1 MNHEY, CDR2 SMNVEV (reference sequence). The CDR3 sequence is 13 residues long.

The chain has TRBV20-1 and TRBJ2-5; 8 bases are a match to TRBD2. Matching the DNA end better, TRBJ2-7 makes the J call doubtful. CDR3 length: 17 amino acids. Per the germline V gene, CDR1 is DFQATT and CDR2 is SNEGSKA (reference sequence). The CDR3 here is CSARDLGSGTLSYEQYF. The CDR3 DNA follows: TGCAGTGCTAGAGATCTTGGTAGCGGGACCCTCTCCTACGAGCAGTACTTC.

This sequence joins TRBV10-2 and TRBJ1-2; TRBD1 matches 7 bases. The length of the CDR3 is 14 residues. V shed 7 bases, J shed 5 bases, and the junction held 10 bases outside the gene matches. Per the germline V gene, CDR1 is WSHSY and CDR2 is SAAADI. The CDR3 sequence: CASTEGQDFYGYTF. In nucleotides, the CDR3 is TGCGCCAGCACCGAAGGACAGGACTTTTATGGCTACACCTTC.

This clonotype was picked up a small number of times. The V and J genes are TRBV2 and TRBJ2-3; a possible D gene is TRBD2 (5 bases). V dropped 4 bases and J dropped 6 bases, with 14 bases sitting between them. This CDR3 comprises 14 residues. CDR1 SNHLY and CDR2 FYNNEI come from the germline V gene. The CDR3 nucleotides are TGTGCCAGCAGTGCACCCTCGAGGAGGGATACGCAGTATTTT. The encoded protein is CASSAPSRRDTQYF.

This clonotype was counted between two and nine times. The chain employs TRBV20-1 and TRBJ2-1, with TRBD1 identical over 10 bases. Trimming removed 6 bases from V and 4 bases from J; junction bases left unmatched: 6. Germline-derived CDR1 and CDR2 are DFQATT and SNEGSKA (reference sequence). This CDR3 is built from 14 residues. The CDR3 DNA sequence: TGCAGTGCGCTACCGGGACAGGGGTACAATGAGCAGTTCTTC. This gives the protein CSALPGQGYNEQFF.

In its sample, this clonotype was seen a few times. CDR3 region: CASKEGSTDTQYF. The DNA of the CDR3 is TGTGCCAGCAAGGAAGGCAGCACAGATACGCAGTATTTT. This rearrangement joins TRBV28 to TRBJ2-3; D uncertain. Trimming removed 7 bases at V and 0 bases at J, with 8 bases between. Germline values: CDR1 MDHEN, CDR2 SYDVKM. The CDR3 extends over 13 amino acids. Supplemented by reference TRBV28 and TRBJ2-3, the full variable domain reads DVKVTQSSRYLVKRTGEKVFLECVQDMDHENMFWYRQDPGLGLRLIYFSYDVKMKEKGDIPEGYSVSREKKERFSLILESASTNQTSMYLCASKEGSTDTQYFGPGTRLTVL.

This clonotype has ten or more counts. This rearrangement joins TRBV29-1 to TRBJ1-1, with unresolved D. Trimming cost V 7 bases and J 7 bases, with 10 bases left between them. This CDR3 is 10 amino acids long. CDR1 is SQVTM and CDR2 is ANQGSEA in the germline V gene. CDR3 region: CSGQTDEAFF. CDR3 DNA: TGCAGCGGCCAGACTGATGAAGCTTTCTTT.

V and J are TRBV2 and TRBJ2-1; 8 bases map to TRBD2. With V trimmed by 6 bases and J by 6 bases, 16 bases remained unmatched. The CDR3 has 17 residues. Germline CDR1 is SNHLY and CDR2 is FYNNEI. The DNA of the CDR3 is TGTGCCAGCAGGAGCCCGATAAGCAGCGGGGGTCTCAATGAGCAGTTCTTC. It encodes CASRSPISSGGLNEQFF.

The chain has TRBV6-5 and TRBJ2-2; 8 bases fit TRBD1. Germline V gives CDR1 MNHEY, CDR2 SVGAGI. The V and J ends lost 3 bases and 5 bases, in that order; junction bases with no gene match: 5. The CDR3 totals 15 residues. CDR3 region: CASSYDRGTTGELFF. CDR3 nucleotides: TGTGCCAGCAGTTATGACAGGGGAACAACCGGGGAGCTGTTTTTT.